This T cell receptor beta chain was profiled in a study of T cell responses to AZD1222 COVID-19 vaccine (TCRdb year 2021). Describing the broader study: TCR sequencing was performed for roughly 240 trial participants, of whom roughly 200 were given two doses of AZD1222 and around 25 were given two doses of MenACWY control vaccine. Trial participants were enrolled into age subgroups of 18-55, 56-69 and 70-plus years, which contained 148, 28 and 57 TCR-sequenced participants, respectively. Results the study describes overall, beyond this receptor: Because no day 14 peak-response samples were available, repertoires were characterized only after the peak T cell response. In the small 56-69-year group, the increase in depth fell short of significance, most likely because of low power. Conclusions about previously exposed vaccinees were limited because only six AZD1222 recipients were SARS-CoV-2 seropositive at baseline. CD4 TCRs associated with the vaccine covered the entire spike protein, and the dominant responses were in regions 160-218 and 743-854. After two AZD1222 doses, both the breadth and the depth of spike-specific TCRs were significantly higher than at day 0 and than in MenACWY recipients. Participants were mostly white British, with more females than males. The authors suggested clonal diversity may have been underestimated. Reportedly, almost half of the unique spike-specific TCRs recognized epitopes lying outside the regions that are mutated in the B.1.351 and B.1.1.7 variants.

The sample's time point label is to be understood as: about 28 days (+/-7) after the second vaccine dose. AZD1222 recipients with second doses at about 4 weeks or about 12 weeks were pooled, because spike-specific TCR depth and breadth did not differ between schedules. Samples from vaccinated people were obtained from the UK trials COV001 and COV002, which included a single-blind randomized controlled phase 2/3 trial of AZD1222 (ChAdOx1 nCoV-19) in healthy adults. For TCRbeta chain sequencing, PBMC samples from trial participants were taken at day 0 and at day 28 after the second dose. The CDR3 regions of human TCRbeta chains were analyzed by immunosequencing. In the paper's pipeline: TCRs in the repertoires were compared against a reference library of SARS-CoV-2-specific TCRs that had been generated with the MIRA antigen-specificity platform. Breadth meant the fraction of unique TCRs that were SARS-CoV-2-associated, whereas depth meant the fraction of total T cells that were SARS-CoV-2-associated. Using the MIRA data, each spike-specific TCR was mapped to the spike region that the TCR reacts to and placed in a CD4 or CD8 class. Log10-transformed breadth and depth values were compared by one-way ANOVA with Sidak's multiple comparisons tests. Entries here come from immuneACCESS through TCRdb and include only in-frame sequences with V and J called. Some clones fail to appear in such tables; in the studies checked, an unresolved V gene covers under half of the shortfall, and the cause of the remainder is unknown. D and trimming were read from the DNA, whereas the V and J calls and clone size are those reported in that table. The sample table holds almost 70,000 clones, of which 80% were seen once. The ten largest clones add up to 11% to 15% of the sample.

Comments on this clone: The clone's antigen remains unknown. No much larger clonotype is one base removed from it; base qualities were not supplied.

This receptor was identified in an adult who received the AZD1222 COVID-19 vaccine. Sequencing was performed on peripheral blood, taken 28 days after the second AZD1222 dose.

For the CDR3, the sequence is CASSYSQTTNEKLFF. The nucleotide sequence reads as follows: TGTGCCAGCAGTTACTCGCAGACAACTAATGAAAAACTGTTTTTT. The chain employs TRBV6-5 and TRBJ1-4, with the D gene call left open. V is shortened by 0 bases, J by 0 bases, and the region joining them spans 5 bases. Per the germline V gene, MNHEY is the CDR1 and SVGAGI is the CDR2. The CDR3 has 15 amino acids, counting the end cysteine and phenylalanine. Only the CDR3 portion is preserved as DNA: 45 bases, with reading frame beginning at the first base.